The rows below give T cell receptor beta chains drawn from one sample of a study of blood T cell repertoires in COVID-19. Method: immunoSEQ multiplex PCR; TCRdb's copy keeps in-frame clones and lacks some. The repertoire holds some 200,000 clones, with around 90% as singletons. Sequenced material: PBMCs or T cells enriched from blood (not recorded which). The receptor source for this set is a woman aged 25 to 39 who had recovered from COVID-19. Each CDR3 is given with its conserved first and last residue. A D gene is named only where the DNA matches it firmly. A clone size is listed for some rows: how often the clone was seen (once, few, many), or a class if it is expanded.

NA NA TRBJ1-1 TRBV24-1 TGTGCCATACACAAGGGGGTAAAGGGGAACACTGAAGCTTTCTTT CAIHKGVKGNTEAFF
NA NA TRBJ2-5 TRBV24-1 TGTGCCACCAGTGCCCACGGGGCGGGGATTCAAGAGACCCAGTACTTC CATSAHGAGIQETQYF
NA TRBD1 TRBJ1-6 TRBV5-6 TGTGCCACTTTTCGTACAGGGGAAAGGTATAATTCACCCCTCCACTTT CATFRTGERYNSPLHF
once TRBD1 TRBJ1-1 TRBV7-2 TGTGCCAGCAGCTTAACAGGGGTTTCCACTGAAGCTTTCTTT CASSLTGVSTEAFF
NA TRBD2 TRBJ2-1 TRBV7-9 TGTGCCAGCAGCCTAAGCGGGGGGCGATACAATGAGCAGTTCTTC CASSLSGGRYNEQFF
few NA TRBJ2-7 TRBV4-1 TGCGCCAGCAGCCAAGACCCGGGACAAAACTACGAGCAGTACTTC CASSQDPGQNYEQYF
NA NA TRBJ1-1 TRBV2 TGTGCCAGCAGTGAAGACAGGAGGGTCACTGAAGCTTTCTTT CASSEDRRVTEAFF
NA NA TRBJ2-2 TRBV3-1/TRBV3-2 TGTGCCAGCCATCGGTCCGGGGAGCTGTTTTTT CASHRSGELFF
NA TRBD2 TRBJ2-5 TRBV6-2/TRBV6-3 TGTGCCAGCAGCAGGCCTAGCGGGGTCAGAGAGACCCAGTACTTC CASSRPSGVRETQYF
NA NA TRBJ1-2 TRBV19 TGTGCCAGTACCATGCGATTTATAGGGGATGGCTACACCTTC CASTMRFIGDGYTF
NA NA TRBJ1-1 TRBV7-8 TGTGCCAGCAGCTTGTCCAGGAACACTGAAGCTTTCTTT CASSLSRNTEAFF
NA TRBD2 TRBJ2-1 TRBV27 TGTGCCAGCAGTCTAAGACTAGCGGGGGCCGTCTACAATGAGCAGTTCTTC CASSLRLAGAVYNEQFF
NA NA TRBJ1-1 TRBV6-5 TGTGCCAGCAGTTACTCATTCAGGGGTGAAGCTTTCTTT CASSYSFRGEAFF
NA TRBD1 TRBJ1-2 TRBV6-5 TGTGCCAGCAGTTTACAGGGGTCGGGCTATGGCTACACCTTC CASSLQGSGYGYTF
NA NA TRBJ2-5 TRBV5-4 TGTGCCAGCAGACCCGCGGCGTCCGCCCAGACCCAGTACTTC CASRPAASAQTQYF
NA NA TRBJ2-7 TRBV28 TGTGCCAGCAGTAACCTCGGGGTGCGCTACGAGCAGTACTTC CASSNLGVRYEQYF
NA NA TRBJ1-2 TRBV6-2/TRBV6-3 TGTGCCAGCAGTTACCCCGGTGAGGATGGCTACACCTTC CASSYPGEDGYTF
NA NA TRBJ1-6 TRBV30 TGTGCCTGGAGTAAAGGGGGTGAGAATTCACCCCTCCACTTT CAWSKGGENSPLHF
NA NA TRBJ1-2 TRBV28 TGTGCCAGCAGAACTTTCTATGGCTACACCTTC CASRTFYGYTF
NA NA TRBJ1-2 TRBV27 TGTGCCAGCAGTTTATTTGGGTGGGACACCCCCTATGGCTACACCTTC CASSLFGWDTPYGYTF
NA TRBD2 TRBJ2-7 TRBV9 TGTGCCAGCAGCGTATATCCGGGAGGATACGAGCAGTACTTC CASSVYPGGYEQYF
NA NA TRBJ1-1 TRBV12-3/TRBV12-4 TGTGCCAGCAGCGGGTTGAACACTGAAGCTTTCTTT CASSGLNTEAFF
NA NA TRBJ1-2 TRBV7-9 TGTGCCAGCAGCCCAAGTGGAGGCTATGGCTACACCTTC CASSPSGGYGYTF
NA NA TRBJ1-5 TRBV5-1 TGCGCCAGCAGCTTGGACAGCTCCAATCAGCCCCAGCATTTT CASSLDSSNQPQHF
NA NA TRBJ1-1 TRBV11-1 TGTGCCAGCAGCCCCCCAGGGGATCAAACTGAAGCTTTCTTT CASSPPGDQTEAFF
NA TRBD2 TRBJ2-5 TRBV27 TGTGCCAGCAGTTTTAGTCCCTGGGAAGCGGGGCTCGAAGAGACCCAGTACTTC CASSFSPWEAGLEETQYF
NA NA TRBJ2-5 TRBV5-4 TGTGCCAGCAGCTTGGGGTCAGTTCAAGAGACCCAGTACTTC CASSLGSVQETQYF
NA NA TRBJ1-6 TRBV5-1 TGCGCCAGCAGCCCTGCTCAGGGTGATAATTCACCCCTCCACTTT CASSPAQGDNSPLHF
NA NA TRBJ1-1 TRBV11-2 TGTGCCAGCAGCTTAGCAGGCGGGGGGCAAACTGAAGCTTTCTTT CASSLAGGGQTEAFF
once NA TRBJ1-2 TRBV23-1 TGCGCTCCCACAGGAGCGCCCCCGCCCCTCTATGGCTACACCTTC CAPTGAPPPLYGYTF
NA NA TRBJ1-4 TRBV10-3 TGTGCCATCAGTGCAGGCAGGGCGGTTAATGAAAAACTGTTTTTT CAISAGRAVNEKLFF
NA TRBD1 TRBJ2-7 TRBV5-1 TGCGCCAGCAGCTTGACCACAGGGGCCCTCTACGAGCAGTACTTC CASSLTTGALYEQYF
NA TRBD2 TRBJ2-1 TRBV11-3 TGTGCCAGCAGCGTGACTAGCGGACGTTCCTTTAGCTCCTACAATGAGCAGTTCTTC CASSVTSGRSFSSYNEQFF
NA NA TRBJ1-4 TRBV6-5 TGTGCCAGCAGGGGCAGTGCAACTAATGAAAAACTGTTTTTT CASRGSATNEKLFF
NA NA TRBJ1-1 TRBV18 TGTGCCAGCTCACCCGAGGTGAACACTGAAGCTTTCTTT CASSPEVNTEAFF
NA TRBD1 TRBJ1-1 TRBV4-1 TGCGCCAGCAGTCGGGACAGCCAAGCTTTCTTT CASSRDSQAFF
NA TRBD2 TRBJ2-7 TRBV27 TGTGCCAGCAGTTTAACGGCCGGACTAGTGCACGAGCAGTACTTC CASSLTAGLVHEQYF
once TRBD1 TRBJ2-7 TRBV7-2 TGTGCCAGCAGCTCAGTCCAGGGGGCGGACCACGAGCAGTACTTC CASSSVQGADHEQYF
NA NA TRBJ1-5 TRBV10-2 TGCGCCAGCAGTGAGTCGACGGAGAATCAGCCCCAGCATTTT CASSESTENQPQHF
once NA TRBJ2-3 TRBV19 TGTGCCAGTAAAACGGGCCAGGGCTTCACAGATACGCAGTATTTT CASKTGQGFTDTQYF
NA TRBD2 TRBJ2-7 TRBV27 TGTGCCAGCAGTTTACAGCTAGCGGGAAGCGGCTACGAGCAGTACTTC CASSLQLAGSGYEQYF
NA TRBD1 TRBJ1-2 TRBV4-1 TGCGCCAGCAGCCATCCGGTAGGGGGCGAGGTCTATGGCTACACCTTC CASSHPVGGEVYGYTF
NA NA TRBJ1-5 TRBV16 TGTGCCAGCAGTCAAATCGAAGCAGGGAGCAATCAGCCCCAGCATTTT CASSQIEAGSNQPQHF
NA NA TRBJ1-5 TRBV6-5 TGTGCCAGCAGTCCCCGACAGATCTCCAATCAGCCCCAGCATTTT CASSPRQISNQPQHF
NA NA TRBJ2-3 TRBV12-3/TRBV12-4 TGTGCCAGCAGTTTTGGTAGAAATACGCAGTATTTT CASSFGRNTQYF
once NA TRBJ1-2 TRBV12-3/TRBV12-4 TGTGCCAGCAGTTTATGGGCCGCAAGCGGCTACACCTTC CASSLWAASGYTF
NA TRBD1 TRBJ1-1 TRBV13 TGTGCCAGCAGCCAACTCGCCGGGACAGGGAACACTGAAGCTTTCTTT CASSQLAGTGNTEAFF
NA TRBD1 TRBJ1-2 TRBV27 TGTGCCAGCTTTGGGTGGACAGGGACTAAAGGTGGCTACACCTTC CASFGWTGTKGGYTF
NA NA TRBJ1-2 TRBV30 TGTGCCTGGAGTGTTGGGCCAGGCTATGGCTACACCTTC CAWSVGPGYGYTF
NA NA TRBJ1-1 TRBV10-3 TGTGCCATCAGTGAGTATTCCGGGAAGGTGCACACTGAAGCTTTCTTT CAISEYSGKVHTEAFF
once NA TRBJ1-5 TRBV21-1 TGTGCCAGCTATAAACAGGGGCCCAGAAGGGGCAATCAGCCCCAGCATTTT CASYKQGPRRGNQPQHF
NA NA TRBJ1-1 TRBV9 TGTGCCAGCAGCGTGGGTGGTGCGGACACTGAAGCTTTCTTT CASSVGGADTEAFF
NA TRBD2 TRBJ2-5 TRBV11-3 TGTGCCAGCAGCTTAGATCCGGCCTTAGCGGGGGTCCAAGAGACCCAGTACTTC CASSLDPALAGVQETQYF
once NA TRBJ1-5 TRBV23-1 TGCGCCAGCAGTCACCGGCAGGGGAATCAGCCCCAGCATTTT CASSHRQGNQPQHF
NA TRBD2 TRBJ2-5 TRBV7-9 TGTGCCAGCAGCCCCCGGGTGGCTAGCGGCCAAGAGACCCAGTACTTC CASSPRVASGQETQYF
NA NA TRBJ2-3 TRBV7-9 TGTGCCAGCGTCGGGACTCCCCCAGATACGCAGTATTTT CASVGTPPDTQYF
few TRBD1 TRBJ1-5 TRBV4-3 TGCGCCAGCAGCCAAGATAGGGACAGGGGTGATCAGCCCCAGCATTTT CASSQDRDRGDQPQHF
NA TRBD2 TRBJ2-7 TRBV6-2/TRBV6-3 TGTGCCAGCAGTTACGTTGCGGGAGGGACGGCTACCGAGCAGTACTTC CASSYVAGGTATEQYF
NA TRBD2 TRBJ2-1 TRBV7-3 TGTGCCAGCAGCGTCTATAGCGGGAATGAGCAGTTCTTC CASSVYSGNEQFF
NA NA TRBJ2-3 TRBV5-1 TGCGCCAGCAGCTTGGGAGCAGGGGCGGATACGCAGTATTTT CASSLGAGADTQYF